The 4 T cell receptor beta chains below come from one sample, sequenced in a study of T-cell reconstitution after alpha-beta-depleted transplantation in children (dated by TCRdb to 2015 to 2016). What the treatment or condition label conveys for this sample: allogeneic hematopoietic cell transplantation with graft depleted of TCRalphabeta T cells and CD19 B cells. To prepare the library, PCR was applied. For sequencing, an Illumina HiSeq 2500 was employed. TCR library preparation used molecular barcoding, with unique molecular identifiers applied to normalize quantification of the TCRbeta repertoire. TCRdb applied fastp at Q25 and MiXCR to the public reads, then kept only in-frame beta chains. Records with the same CDR3 protein are collapsed into one entry carrying the most frequent genes and DNA. In all, the sample holds over 150,000 distinct CDR3 sequences, and approximately 6.9% of those were seen once. The leading ten clones occupy more than 5.5% of the sample.

The sequenced sample was PBMCs, obtained before TCRalphabeta/CD19-depleted stem cell transplant. The receptor source for this set is a boy younger than 10 with acute lymphoblastic leukemia, due to receive a stem cell transplant.

As concerns this clonotype: This sequence may be a read error, since a much larger clone differs from it by one base. The chain recombines TRBV5-1 with TRBJ2-7; no clear D. Per the germline V gene, CDR1 is SGHRS and CDR2 is YFSETQ. V lost 0 bases and J 5 bases, leaving 12 bases between the germline ends. The CDR3 extends over 14 amino acids. CDR3 protein: CASSLVWDSDEQYF. The CDR3 DNA reads as TGCGCCAGCAGCTTGGTGTGGGATTCCGACGAGCAGTACTTC.

This clonotype came up a few times. The V gene is TRBV7-2, the J gene TRBJ1-5, with unresolved D. Trimming shortened V by 5 bases and J by 7 bases, and 15 bases separated the two germline ends. Germline CDR1 reads SGHTA; CDR2 reads FQGNSA. This CDR3 spans 14 amino acids. DNA for the CDR3: TGTGCCAGCAGCACTGGACGGGGTGAGCAGCCCCAGCATTTT. Translation: CASSTGRGEQPQHF.

This clonotype came up a few times. The chain recombines TRBV25-1 with TRBJ1-1; the D gene is possibly TRBD1 (5 bases). This CDR3 is built from 16 residues. Germline V gene sequence: CDR1 MGHDK, CDR2 SYGVNS. V lost 6 bases and J lost 5, with 22 bases in between. The CDR3 loop reads CASSPDGAFVWTEAFF. The CDR3 coding sequence is TGTGCCAGCAGCCCCGATGGGGCCTTCGTATGGACTGAAGCTTTCTTT.

This clonotype was found many times. V and J are TRBV7-9 and TRBJ1-2; D not certain. Trimming stripped 3 bases from V and 6 bases from J, with 8 bases between. Germline V gene data show CDR1 as SEHNR and CDR2 as FQNEAQ (reference sequence). This CDR3 is 12 amino acids long. The CDR3 protein is CASSLGLNGYTF. CDR3 nucleotides: TGTGCCAGCAGCTTGGGCCTAAATGGCTACACCTTC.